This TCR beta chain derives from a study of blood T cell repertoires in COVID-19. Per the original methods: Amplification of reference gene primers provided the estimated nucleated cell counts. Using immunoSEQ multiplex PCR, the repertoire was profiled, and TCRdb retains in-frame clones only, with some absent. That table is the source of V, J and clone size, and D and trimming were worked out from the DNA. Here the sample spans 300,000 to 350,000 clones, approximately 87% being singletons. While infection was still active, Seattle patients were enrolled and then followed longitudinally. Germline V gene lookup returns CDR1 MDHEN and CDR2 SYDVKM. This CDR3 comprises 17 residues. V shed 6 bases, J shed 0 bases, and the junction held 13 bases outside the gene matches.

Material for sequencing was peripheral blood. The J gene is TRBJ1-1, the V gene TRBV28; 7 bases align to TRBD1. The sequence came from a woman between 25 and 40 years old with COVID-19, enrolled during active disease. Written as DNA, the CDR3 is TGTGCCAGCAGCCCCTTAAAGGGGGCATTCATGAACACTGAAGCTTTCTTT. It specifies CASSPLKGAFMNTEAFF.